Listed below are T cell receptor beta chains from one sample, sequenced in a study of blood T cell repertoires in COVID-19. TCRdb's copy holds only in-frame clones and misses some; the assay was immunoSEQ multiplex PCR. The sample records some 120,000 clones, approximately 88% being singletons. The source material was peripheral blood. These receptors were collected from an older woman with acute or convalescent COVID-19. Each CDR3 is given with its conserved first and last residue. The order of the fields is J gene, V gene, D gene, clone size, CDR3 length, CDR3 DNA, CDR3 protein. The D gene is left open where the match is weak. Where a row states a size, it is once, few, many or the class of an expanded clone; other rows omit it.

TRBJ2-1 TRBV7-8 . . 16 TGTGCCAGCAGCTCCCACGGTAGCGGAAACTACAATGAGCAGTTCTTC CASSSHGSGNYNEQFF
TRBJ2-1 TRBV19 TRBD1 . 16 TGTGCCAGTAGTGTCTCCGGGACAGGGGCGAAAAATGAGCAGTTCTTC CASSVSGTGAKNEQFF
TRBJ2-7 TRBV19 . few 13 TGTGCCACTACGACAGCAGGGTCGTACGAGCAGTACTTC CATTTAGSYEQYF
TRBJ1-4 TRBV28 TRBD1 once 15 TGTGCCAGCAGTTTATTCGGACAGGGTCGGGAAAAACTGTTTTTT CASSLFGQGREKLFF
TRBJ1-1 TRBV19 . . 13 TGTGCCAGTAGTAACCAAGGAGCTAGTGAAGCTTTCTTT CASSNQGASEAFF
TRBJ2-1 TRBV29-1 . . 11 TGCAGCGTTGAAGTGGCAGTCACCCAGTTCTTC CSVEVAVTQFF
TRBJ2-1 TRBV6-6 TRBD2 . 15 TGTGCCAGCAGTGACACTAGCGGGAGAGGCGTTGAGCAGTTCTTC CASSDTSGRGVEQFF
TRBJ2-3 TRBV7-3 . . 15 TGTGCCAGCAGCTTATTGGGCGGGATCTCAGATACGCAGTATTTT CASSLLGGISDTQYF
TRBJ2-3 TRBV19 . . 15 TGTGCCAGTAGTCCTCGACTAGACAGGGCAGATACGCAGTATTTT CASSPRLDRADTQYF
TRBJ2-1 TRBV3-1/TRBV3-2 . . 15 TGTGCCAGCAGCCAGCTCAGGGCCACCGGTAATGAGCAGTTCTTC CASSQLRATGNEQFF
TRBJ2-1 TRBV6-6 . . 16 TGTGCCAGCAGTTACTCGGCCCTAGCGTTTGACAATGAGCAGTTCTTC CASSYSALAFDNEQFF
TRBJ2-1 TRBV3-1/TRBV3-2 . once 13 TGTGCCAGCAGCCAACGAGTCCGGTGGGAGCAGTTCTTC CASSQRVRWEQFF
TRBJ2-1 TRBV15 . . 14 TGTGCCACCAGCAGAGACGAACAGTATCACAAGCAGTTCTTC CATSRDEQYHKQFF
TRBJ2-3 TRBV3-1/TRBV3-2 TRBD2 . 17 TGTGCCAGCAGCCAAAATCCCGCGGGGGTTAGCACAGATACGCAGTATTTT CASSQNPAGVSTDTQYF
TRBJ1-5 TRBV18 . . 12 TGTGCCAGCTCACTCCCGAATCAGCCCCAGCATTTT CASSLPNQPQHF
TRBJ1-1 TRBV2 TRBD1 . 12 TGTGCCAGCACACGACAGGGGGGTGAAGCTTTCTTT CASTRQGGEAFF
TRBJ2-2 TRBV25-1 TRBD2 . 16 TGTGCCAGCGGGGTCCTAGCGGGAGTACAAGACGGGGAGCTGTTTTTT CASGVLAGVQDGELFF
TRBJ2-2 TRBV5-1 . . 14 TGCGCCAGCAGCTTGGCCGTAGCTTCCGGGGAGCTGTTTTTT CASSLAVASGELFF
TRBJ2-3 TRBV29-1 . . 12 TGCAGCGTTGACCCACTCACAGATACGCAGTATTTT CSVDPLTDTQYF
TRBJ2-3 TRBV24-1 TRBD2 . 13 TGTGCCACCGGACTAGCGGGAACAGATACGCAGTATTTT CATGLAGTDTQYF
TRBJ1-5 TRBV30 TRBD1 . 14 TGTGCCTGTTCCGGGACAGGGTATTATCAGCCCCAGCATTTT CACSGTGYYQPQHF
TRBJ1-6 TRBV5-4 TRBD1 . 15 TGTGCCAGCAGGGGGGGGACAGGGGTTGATTCACCCCTCCACTTT CASRGGTGVDSPLHF
TRBJ2-2 TRBV12-3/TRBV12-4 . . 12 TGTGCCAGCAGTTGGGCGTCAGGGGAGCTGTTTTTT CASSWASGELFF
TRBJ2-1 TRBV6-1 TRBD2 . 17 TGTGCCAGCAGTGACTTCGTGATAGCGGGGTCGTACAATGAGCAGTTCTTC CASSDFVIAGSYNEQFF
TRBJ2-1 TRBV2 TRBD1 . 13 TGTGCCAGCAGTGTCTTGGGACAGGGGTTTCAGTTCTTC CASSVLGQGFQFF
TRBJ1-1 TRBV28 . . 11 TGTGCCAGCAGTTTGCAGGGGATGGCTTTCTTT CASSLQGMAFF
TRBJ2-3 TRBV7-6 . . 16 TGTGCCAGCAGCTCCCCGGGACTCGAAAGCACAGATACGCAGTATTTT CASSSPGLESTDTQYF
TRBJ2-1 TRBV5-1 . . 12 TGCGCCAGCAGCTTGGGACGAGAGAAGCGGTTCTTC CASSLGREKRFF
TRBJ2-7 TRBV5-1 TRBD2 . 14 TGCGCCAGCAGCCCTAGCGGGAGTTCCTACGAGCAGTACTTC CASSPSGSSYEQYF
TRBJ2-7 TRBV2 TRBD1 few 15 TGTGCCAGCACCAAGGGGGCAGGGAACCATGGCGAGCAGTACTTC CASTKGAGNHGEQYF
TRBJ1-2 TRBV3-1/TRBV3-2 . . 15 TGTGCCAGCAGCCCAACAGTGACAGCTAACTATGGCTACACCTTC CASSPTVTANYGYTF
TRBJ1-3 TRBV6-5 . . 13 TGTGCCAGCAGGGTACAGGCAGGAAACACCATATATTTT CASRVQAGNTIYF
TRBJ1-2 TRBV24-1 . once 13 TGTGCCACCAGTGCGGGGGGCATTTATGGCTACACCTTC CATSAGGIYGYTF
TRBJ1-1 TRBV2 . . 14 TGTGCCAGCGGGGTGGGAGGGGACCACACTGAAGCTTTCTTT CASGVGGDHTEAFF
TRBJ1-3 TRBV29-1 . . 13 TGCAGCGTTGCGACAAGCTCTGGAAACACCATATATTTT CSVATSSGNTIYF
TRBJ2-3 TRBV19 TRBD1 few 15 TGTGCCAGTAGTATGGCGAGACAGGGTGGAGATACGCAGTATTTT CASSMARQGGDTQYF
TRBJ1-4 TRBV5-1 TRBD1 . 14 TGCGCCAGCAGCACGGGACAGGGGAATGAAAAACTGTTTTTT CASSTGQGNEKLFF
TRBJ2-7 TRBV11-2 TRBD2 . 14 TGTGCCAGCACTATAGCGGGAGTTTTGTCCGAGCAGTACTTC CASTIAGVLSEQYF
TRBJ2-1 TRBV19 . . 14 TGTGCCAGTAGTATCGGCAGGGCGAGCAATGAGCAGTTCTTC CASSIGRASNEQFF
TRBJ1-3 TRBV19 . . 18 TGTGCCAGTAGTCTTCCCAATGCGGGGGGAAATCGTGGAAACACCATATATTTT CASSLPNAGGNRGNTIYF
TRBJ1-5 TRBV6-1 . . 16 TGTGCCAGCAGTGAAGGTCAACACTCCGCGGGGGAGCCCCAGCATTTT CASSEGQHSAGEPQHF
TRBJ2-1 TRBV7-2 TRBD2 . 14 TGTGCCAGCAGCACGGGACTAGCCAACAATGAGCAGTTCTTC CASSTGLANNEQFF
TRBJ2-3 TRBV3-1/TRBV3-2 . . 15 TGTGCCAGCAGCCCACAGGGTAGGGGCACAGATACGCAGTATTTT CASSPQGRGTDTQYF
TRBJ1-3 TRBV6-6 . . 13 TGTGCCAGCAGTTACTCGGGAGAAAACACCATATATTTT CASSYSGENTIYF
TRBJ2-2 TRBV3-1/TRBV3-2 TRBD2 . 18 TGTGCCAGCAGCCAAGATAACCCTAGCGGGACGAACACCGGGGAGCTGTTTTTT CASSQDNPSGTNTGELFF
TRBJ1-6 TRBV19 . . 15 TGTGCCAGTAGGAACGTGCAGGGCCCCGATTCACCCCTCCACTTT CASRNVQGPDSPLHF
TRBJ1-6 TRBV7-3 . . 13 TGTGCCAGCAGCTTGGGCAGCAATTCACCCCTCCACTTT CASSLGSNSPLHF
TRBJ1-5 TRBV2 . . 13 TGTGCCAGCCAAGGAGGAGGCAATCAGCCCCAGCATTTT CASQGGGNQPQHF
TRBJ2-6 TRBV19 . . 17 TGTGCCAGTACCCAAGACAGGTCTCTCTCTGGGGCCAACGTCCTGACTTTC CASTQDRSLSGANVLTF
TRBJ2-5 TRBV10-3 . . 12 TGTGCCATCAGTGGGGCCGAGAAGACCCAGTACTTC CAISGAEKTQYF